This T cell receptor (beta chain) emerged from a study of cytomegalovirus exposure and HLA in healthy donors. Study-level findings and limits: TCR sequences were mostly rare, though some public TCRs occurred in many donors.

A note on this clone: The antigen is unknown.

Clones were sequenced by immunoSEQ multiplex PCR, and TCRdb holds only the in-frame ones, with some missing. The sample lists about 160,000 clones, 88% occurring once. The sequence came from a man aged 18 to 29 in good health and CMV-seronegative. The sample was PBMCs.

CDR3 region: CATKLAGGRTQYF. CDR3 DNA: TGTGCCACGAAGTTAGCGGGGGGGCGAACCCAGTACTTC. The rearrangement links TRBV6-5 to TRBJ2-5; 11 bases align to TRBD2. CDR3 length equals 13 residues. Germline CDR1 reads MNHEY; CDR2 reads SVGAGI. V lost 10 bases, J lost 8 bases, and 9 bases stayed unmatched.